A selection of T cell receptor beta chains follows, all from one sample in a study of blood T cell repertoires in COVID-19. The method was immunoSEQ multiplex PCR; TCRdb's version includes in-frame clones alone and lacks a portion of them. The table shows over 400,000 clones, with over 75% occurring only once. The sample taken for sequencing was peripheral blood. Receptor source: a human donor in a cohort sampled during active COVID-19. Each CDR3 is given with its conserved first and last residue. D genes are given only for firm matches. Where a row states a size, it is once, few, many or the class of an expanded clone; other rows omit it.

size: -
J: TRBJ2-2
V: TRBV9
D: TRBD1
DNA: TGTGCCAGCCACAGGGGAGACACCGGGGAGCTGTTTTTT
CDR3: CASHRGDTGELFF

size: few
J: TRBJ1-4
V: TRBV29-1
D: TRBD1
DNA: TGCAGCGTTGGAGACAGGGTTGCTAATGAAAAACTGTTTTTT
CDR3: CSVGDRVANEKLFF

size: once
J: TRBJ2-1
V: TRBV9
D: TRBD2
DNA: TGTGCCAGCAGTAGCGGGTCGAACTACAATGAGCAGTTCTTC
CDR3: CASSSGSNYNEQFF

size: few
J: TRBJ1-6
V: TRBV18
D: -
DNA: TGTGCCAGCTCACCATCCCCGGATTCACCCCTCCACTTT
CDR3: CASSPSPDSPLHF

size: -
J: TRBJ1-4
V: TRBV9
D: -
DNA: TGTGCCAGCAGCGTAGCTGCAGGGGTAGGAGAAAAACTGTTTTTT
CDR3: CASSVAAGVGEKLFF

size: few
J: TRBJ1-6
V: TRBV2
D: TRBD1
DNA: TGTGCCAGCAGTGACACAGGGGGTGGACCCCTCCACTTT
CDR3: CASSDTGGGPLHF

size: -
J: TRBJ2-2
V: TRBV19
D: -
DNA: TGTGCCAGTAGTATAGGGCCACCGGGGGAGCTGTTTTTT
CDR3: CASSIGPPGELFF

size: -
J: TRBJ2-3
V: TRBV3-1/TRBV3-2
D: TRBD2
DNA: TGTGCCAGCAGCCCCGCGGGAGGCGGTGACACAGATACGCAGTATTTT
CDR3: CASSPAGGGDTDTQYF

size: -
J: TRBJ1-4
V: TRBV12-3/TRBV12-4
D: -
DNA: TGTGCCAGCATGGGACTCCACGAAAAACTGTTTTTT
CDR3: CASMGLHEKLFF

size: -
J: TRBJ2-7
V: TRBV5-1
D: TRBD1
DNA: TGCGCCAGCAGCTTGCCGGGACAGGGGGCCACCCAGTACTTC
CDR3: CASSLPGQGATQYF

size: once
J: TRBJ1-4
V: TRBV30
D: TRBD1
DNA: TGTGCCTGGCTTGTATTGGGACAGAAACTGTTTTTT
CDR3: CAWLVLGQKLFF

size: -
J: TRBJ2-3
V: TRBV5-1
D: -
DNA: TGCGCCAGCAGGATCGCCAGCGGGGATACGCAGTATTTT
CDR3: CASRIASGDTQYF

size: -
J: TRBJ2-5
V: TRBV7-3
D: -
DNA: TGTGCCAGCAGCTTATTACCCGGCGGGACCCAGTACTTC
CDR3: CASSLLPGGTQYF

size: -
J: TRBJ1-2
V: TRBV27
D: -
DNA: TGTGCCAGCAGTTTAATTGCGTCTAGCTCTAACTATGGCTACACCTTC
CDR3: CASSLIASSSNYGYTF

size: -
J: TRBJ1-2
V: TRBV12-1
D: -
DNA: TGTGCCAGCAGCTTTGGTTGGTCAGGGGGCCAAACTTACTATGGCTACACCTTC
CDR3: CASSFGWSGGQTYYGYTF

size: -
J: TRBJ1-1
V: TRBV12-3/TRBV12-4
D: -
DNA: TGTGCCAGCAGTTTACTGGGGGCGACTGAAGCTTTCTTT
CDR3: CASSLLGATEAFF

size: -
J: TRBJ2-3
V: TRBV6-2/TRBV6-3
D: TRBD2
DNA: TGTGCCAGCAGTTATGCCCTCGGAGCGGGAGGGATCACAGATACGCAGTATTTT
CDR3: CASSYALGAGGITDTQYF

size: -
J: TRBJ1-5
V: TRBV9
D: -
DNA: TGTGCCAGCAGCGTAGGTAGCGGGGTACAGCCCCAGCATTTT
CDR3: CASSVGSGVQPQHF

size: -
J: TRBJ2-1
V: TRBV9
D: -
DNA: TGTGCCAGCAGCGTATCTGGAGACCCCTCCTACAATGAGCAGTTCTTC
CDR3: CASSVSGDPSYNEQFF

size: -
J: TRBJ2-2
V: TRBV30
D: -
DNA: TGTGCCTGGAGTGTAAGCGGCAGGCCCGAGTTCGATTTGGAGCTGTTTTTT
CDR3: CAWSVSGRPEFDLELFF

size: -
J: TRBJ1-2
V: TRBV28
D: TRBD1
DNA: TGTGCCAGCAAAGGGGGCTGGGGTGGCTACACCTTC
CDR3: CASKGGWGGYTF

size: -
J: TRBJ2-1
V: TRBV2
D: TRBD2
DNA: TGTGCCAGCAGTCCTAGCGGTAGCTCCTACAATGAGCAGTTCTTC
CDR3: CASSPSGSSYNEQFF

size: -
J: TRBJ1-1
V: TRBV7-2
D: -
DNA: TGTGCCAGCAGCCCCCAAGCAGACTGGAACACTGAAGCTTTCTTT
CDR3: CASSPQADWNTEAFF

size: -
J: TRBJ2-7
V: TRBV28
D: TRBD1
DNA: TGTGCCAGCAGCGGGACAGGGGGATCCTACGAGCAGTACTTC
CDR3: CASSGTGGSYEQYF